Sequencing of this T cell receptor (beta chain) was carried out in a study of T cells after yellow fever vaccination. Study-level background: Fractions with few cells were prepared using SMART-Seq v4 Ultra Low Input. Study observations and caveats: One caveat is that FACS-sorted repertoires could contain abundant clonotypes contaminating from the bulk population.

Germline V gene data show CDR1 as SGHDT and CDR2 as YYEEEE. The CDR3 is 14 amino acids. V was cut by 3 bases and J by 2 bases, with 9 bases left in between. TCRdb used MiXCR to reprocess the 5' RACE reads, holding one entry per CDR3 protein. The table includes some 340,000 distinct CDR3 sequences, 4.1% detected once. This clonotype was observed at least ten times. Antigen specificity is unknown. The TCR was taken from a man between 18 and 35 years old who received the YFV17D yellow fever vaccine. The source was PBMCs, collected 5 days after the yellow fever booster vaccination. The V gene is TRBV5-6, the J gene TRBJ2-4, with a possible D match to TRBD1 (6 bases). Written as DNA, the CDR3 is TGTGCCAGCAGCTCCACAGGGACCAAAAACATTCAGTACTTC. This encodes CASSSTGTKNIQYF.